The clone carrying this TCR beta chain was seen repeatedly, ten times or more. Its antigen is not known. This sample is part of a study of CD8 T cells in ankylosing spondylitis. Study-wide points: A CD8+ phenotype characterized the disease-linked clones, which were relatively rare in peripheral blood. About 8 highly homologous variants made up a TCR beta motif, and this motif appeared characteristic of ankylosing spondylitis blood. Existing reports had already noted some motif variants in reactive arthritis synovial fluid and blood.

Germline V gene data show CDR1 as SGDLS and CDR2 as YYNGEE. The CDR3 is 15 amino acids. After removal of 4 bases from V and 6 bases from J, the junction contained 7 bases not matched to a gene. TCRdb used MiXCR to reprocess the 5' RACE reads, holding one entry per CDR3 protein. This sample has under 35,000 distinct CDR3 sequences, with roughly 7.2% found just once. Sequenced sample: blood, either unsorted or a sorted T cell fraction (not recorded which). This clonotype originated in a male donor with ankylosing spondylitis or in good health (not recorded which). The chain has TRBV9 and TRBJ2-1; 10 bases are shared with TRBD2. The CDR3 loop reads CASSRGLAQSNEQFF. The CDR3 DNA follows: TGTGCCAGCAGCAGGGGACTAGCGCAGAGCAATGAGCAGTTCTTC.